This T cell receptor beta chain was found in a study of identical twins. Trimming took off 6 bases at V and 0 bases at J, with 11 bases between the two ends. The CDR3 is made up of 14 amino acids. The V gene's germline CDR1 is SGHRS and CDR2 YFSETQ. General study points: Interpretation of the results relied on cross-sectional statistical analysis and not on following the same donors.

Via MiXCR, TCRdb re-called the 5' RACE reads, giving one row per CDR3 protein. The repertoire consists of hundreds of thousands of distinct CDR3 sequences, with roughly 24% occurring once and the leading ten covering roughly 3%. Regarding this clonotype: Its antigen is not identified.

These data also formed part of another study, on T cells expressing NK-cell markers.

This clonotype was obtained from a woman in her late teens or twenties in good health. The genes are TRBV5-1 and TRBJ2-3, with D maybe TRBD2 (5 bases). Sequencing input: CD4+ T cells sorted from blood. The CDR3 DNA reads TGCGCCAGCACCTCACCGGGGAGCACAGATACGCAGTATTTT. This translates into CASTSPGSTDTQYF.